This T cell receptor (beta chain) is drawn from a study of control samples from healthy donors and cancer patients. CDR3 length: 13 amino acids. The V and J ends lost 5 bases and 3 bases respectively, with 9 bases between them. The assay was immunoSEQ multiplex PCR, and TCRdb's table has in-frame clones only and misses some. The data show some 120,000 clones, more than 75% seen once. The TCR sequence derives from a woman in her 70s in good health. The V call is TRBV12-3 or TRBV12-4, the J call TRBJ2-3, with D hard to call. Sequencing used blood. The CDR3 here is CASSRMATDTQYF. In DNA, the CDR3 is TGTGCCAGCAGTCGGATGGCGACAGATACGCAGTATTTT.